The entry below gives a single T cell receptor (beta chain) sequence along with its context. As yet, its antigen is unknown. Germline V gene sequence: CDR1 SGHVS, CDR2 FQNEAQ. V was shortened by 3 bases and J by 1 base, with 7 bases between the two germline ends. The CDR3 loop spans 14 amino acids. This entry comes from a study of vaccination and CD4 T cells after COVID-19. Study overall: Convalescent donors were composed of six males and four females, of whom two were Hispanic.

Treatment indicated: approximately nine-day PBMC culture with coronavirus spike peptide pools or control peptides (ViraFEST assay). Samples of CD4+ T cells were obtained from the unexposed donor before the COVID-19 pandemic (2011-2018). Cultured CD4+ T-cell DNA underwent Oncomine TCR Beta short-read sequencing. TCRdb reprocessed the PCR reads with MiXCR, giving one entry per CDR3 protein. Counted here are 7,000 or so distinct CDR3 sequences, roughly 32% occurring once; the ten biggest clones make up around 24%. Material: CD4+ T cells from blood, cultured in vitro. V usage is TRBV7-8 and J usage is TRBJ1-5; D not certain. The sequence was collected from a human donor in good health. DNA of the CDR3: TGTGCCAGCAGCTTCGGCGAGAGCAATCAGCCCCAGCATTTT. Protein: CASSFGESNQPQHF.